The rows below give T cell receptor beta chains drawn from one sample of a study of CD8+ T cells in alopecia areata. The assay was immunoSEQ multiplex PCR, and TCRdb's table has in-frame clones only and misses some. Of around 190,000 clones listed, 64% are singletons. Sequences were derived from CD4+ T cells sorted from blood, sampled between weeks 47 and 50, from a patient treated with tofacitinib. The receptors shown here come from a human donor with alopecia areata. Each CDR3 is given with its conserved first and last residue.

j_gene: TRBJ2-7
v_gene: TRBV5-4
CDR3aa: CASSLKTSFSEQYF

j_gene: TRBJ2-7
v_gene: TRBV5-6
CDR3aa: CASSVGLAGTIQPYEQYF

j_gene: TRBJ1-1
v_gene: TRBV29-1
CDR3aa: CSVTQTVNTEAFF

j_gene: TRBJ1-2
v_gene: TRBV30
CDR3aa: CASHRGGSGYTF

j_gene: TRBJ2-1
v_gene: TRBV29-1
CDR3aa: CSVEPVSSYNEQFF

j_gene: TRBJ2-7
v_gene: TRBV29-1
CDR3aa: CSARGQEGGEQYF

j_gene: TRBJ1-1
v_gene: TRBV4-3
CDR3aa: CASSQESSPDTEAFF

j_gene: TRBJ2-7
v_gene: TRBV7-2
CDR3aa: CASSLIFGDSYEQYF

j_gene: TRBJ2-7
v_gene: TRBV7-6
CDR3aa: CASSLGAGGTYEQYF

j_gene: TRBJ2-3
v_gene: TRBV11-2
CDR3aa: CASSLARSTDTQYF

j_gene: TRBJ2-7
v_gene: TRBV29-1
CDR3aa: CSVTTDPANYEQYF

j_gene: TRBJ2-3
v_gene: TRBV29-1
CDR3aa: CSVGGGNTDTQYF

j_gene: TRBJ2-7
v_gene: TRBV11-2
CDR3aa: CASSLDPTGNYEQYF

j_gene: TRBJ1-2
v_gene: TRBV20-1
CDR3aa: CSVAGAYGYTF

j_gene: TRBJ2-5
v_gene: TRBV30
CDR3aa: CACLQSYQETQYF

j_gene: TRBJ1-1
v_gene: TRBV11-2
CDR3aa: CASSFPPGGLNTEAFF

j_gene: TRBJ1-1
v_gene: TRBV29-1
CDR3aa: CSAQTRGDTEAFF

j_gene: TRBJ2-5
v_gene: TRBV10-3
CDR3aa: CAIRTEVQETQYF

j_gene: TRBJ2-7
v_gene: TRBV7-2
CDR3aa: CASSTSGGAKYEQYF

j_gene: TRBJ2-1
v_gene: TRBV29-1
CDR3aa: CSVVSGSSYNEQFF

j_gene: TRBJ1-2
v_gene: TRBV4-3
CDR3aa: CASSHVDRVDGYTF

j_gene: TRBJ2-5
v_gene: TRBV5-1
CDR3aa: CASSLEWGPKTQYF

j_gene: TRBJ1-5
v_gene: TRBV4-3
CDR3aa: CASSQQTGSNQPQHF

j_gene: TRBJ2-7
v_gene: TRBV5-1
CDR3aa: CASSLGAQGKQEQYF

j_gene: TRBJ2-3
v_gene: TRBV19
CDR3aa: CASSLGNTDTQYF

j_gene: TRBJ1-1
v_gene: TRBV2
CDR3aa: CASSAEYEAFF

j_gene: TRBJ2-2
v_gene: TRBV4-3
CDR3aa: CASSQEAGGRTGELFF

j_gene: TRBJ2-5
v_gene: TRBV29-1
CDR3aa: CSVERTMETQYF

j_gene: TRBJ2-3
v_gene: TRBV5-1
CDR3aa: CASSMLVGGRGQTDTQYF

j_gene: TRBJ2-3
v_gene: TRBV15
CDR3aa: CATSDRTASTDTQYF